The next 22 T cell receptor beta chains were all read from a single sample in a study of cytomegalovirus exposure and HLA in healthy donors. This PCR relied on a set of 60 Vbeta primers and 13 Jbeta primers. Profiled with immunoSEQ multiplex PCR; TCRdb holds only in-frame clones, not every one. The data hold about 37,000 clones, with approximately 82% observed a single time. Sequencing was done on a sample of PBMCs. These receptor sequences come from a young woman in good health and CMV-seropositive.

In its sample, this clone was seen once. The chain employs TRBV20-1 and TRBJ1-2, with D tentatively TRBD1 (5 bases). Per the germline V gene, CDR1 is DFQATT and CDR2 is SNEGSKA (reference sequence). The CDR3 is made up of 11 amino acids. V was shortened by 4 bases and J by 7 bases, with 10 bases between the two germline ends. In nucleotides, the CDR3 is TGCAGTGCTACCCAGGGAGGTGGCTACACCTTC. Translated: CSATQGGGYTF.

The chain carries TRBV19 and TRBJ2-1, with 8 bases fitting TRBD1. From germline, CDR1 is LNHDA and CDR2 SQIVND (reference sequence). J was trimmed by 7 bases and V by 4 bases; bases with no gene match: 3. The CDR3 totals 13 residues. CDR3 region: CASSNNRGNEQFF. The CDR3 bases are TGTGCCAGTAGTAACAACAGGGGGAATGAGCAGTTCTTC.

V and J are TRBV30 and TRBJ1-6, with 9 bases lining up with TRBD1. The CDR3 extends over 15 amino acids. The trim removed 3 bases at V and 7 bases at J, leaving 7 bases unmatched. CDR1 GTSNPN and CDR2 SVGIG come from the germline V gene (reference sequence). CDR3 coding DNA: TGTGCCTGGAGAGTACAGGGGGCGTGGAATTCACCCCTCCACTTT. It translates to CAWRVQGAWNSPLHF. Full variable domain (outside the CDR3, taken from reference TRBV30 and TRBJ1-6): SQTIHQWPATLVQPVGSPLSLECTVEGTSNPNLYWYRQAAGRGLQLLFYSVGIGQISSEVPQNLSASRPQDRQFILSSKKLLLSDSGFYLCAWRVQGAWNSPLHFGNGTRLTVT.

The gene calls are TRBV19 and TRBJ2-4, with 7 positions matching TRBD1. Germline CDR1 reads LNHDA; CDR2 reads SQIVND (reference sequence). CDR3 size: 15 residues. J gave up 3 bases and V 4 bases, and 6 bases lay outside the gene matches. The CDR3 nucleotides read TGTGCCAGTAGTACCCGGGGACAGATCAAAAACATTCAGTACTTC. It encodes CASSTRGQIKNIQYF.

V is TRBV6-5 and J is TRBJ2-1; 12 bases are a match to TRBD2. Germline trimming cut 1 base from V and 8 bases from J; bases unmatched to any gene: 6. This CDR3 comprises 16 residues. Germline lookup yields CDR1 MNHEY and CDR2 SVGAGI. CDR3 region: CASSYWASGRGDEQFF. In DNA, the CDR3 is TGTGCCAGCAGTTACTGGGCTAGCGGGAGGGGCGATGAGCAGTTCTTC.

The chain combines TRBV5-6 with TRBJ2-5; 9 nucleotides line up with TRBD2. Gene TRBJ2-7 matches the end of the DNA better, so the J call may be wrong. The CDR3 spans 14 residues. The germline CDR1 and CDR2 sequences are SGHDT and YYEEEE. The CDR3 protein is CATYSGSGASEQYF. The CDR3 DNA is TGTGCCACCTATAGCGGGAGTGGGGCCTCCGAGCAGTACTTC.

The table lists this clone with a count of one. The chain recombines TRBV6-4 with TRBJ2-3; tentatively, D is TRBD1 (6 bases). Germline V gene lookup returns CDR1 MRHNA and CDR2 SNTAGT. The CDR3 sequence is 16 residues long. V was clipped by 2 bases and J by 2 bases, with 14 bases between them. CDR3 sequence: CASSDEGTFATDTQYF. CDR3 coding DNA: TGTGCCAGCAGTGACGAAGGGACATTTGCCACAGATACGCAGTATTTT.

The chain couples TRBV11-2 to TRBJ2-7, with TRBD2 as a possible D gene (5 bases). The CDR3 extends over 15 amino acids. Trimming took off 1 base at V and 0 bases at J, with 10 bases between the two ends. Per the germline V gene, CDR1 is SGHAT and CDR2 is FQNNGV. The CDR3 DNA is TGTGCCAGCAGCTTAGGGGTGGGAGCCTCCTACGAGCAGTACTTC. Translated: CASSLGVGASYEQYF. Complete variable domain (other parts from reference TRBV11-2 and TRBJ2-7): EAGVAQSPRYKIIEKRQSVAFWCNPISGHATLYWYQQILGQGPKLLIQFQNNGVVDDSQLPKDRFSAERLKGVDSTLKIQPAKLEDSAVYLCASSLGVGASYEQYFGPGTRLTVT.

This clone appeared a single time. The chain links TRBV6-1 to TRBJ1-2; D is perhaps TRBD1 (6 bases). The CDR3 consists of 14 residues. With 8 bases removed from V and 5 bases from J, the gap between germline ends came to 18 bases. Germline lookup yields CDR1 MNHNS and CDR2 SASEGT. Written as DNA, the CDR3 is TGTGCCAGCGCAGGGACAACCACACCATATGGCTACACCTTC. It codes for CASAGTTTPYGYTF.

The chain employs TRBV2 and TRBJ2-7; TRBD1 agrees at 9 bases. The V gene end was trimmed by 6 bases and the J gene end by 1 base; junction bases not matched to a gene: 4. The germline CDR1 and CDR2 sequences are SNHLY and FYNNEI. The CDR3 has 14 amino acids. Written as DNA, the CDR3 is TGTGCCAGCAGGACCGGGACAGGGTCCTACGAGCAGTACTTC. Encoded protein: CASRTGTGSYEQYF.

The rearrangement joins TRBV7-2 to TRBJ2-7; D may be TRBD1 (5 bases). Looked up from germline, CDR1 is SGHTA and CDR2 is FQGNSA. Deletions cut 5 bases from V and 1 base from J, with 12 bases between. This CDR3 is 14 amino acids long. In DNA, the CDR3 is TGTGCCAGCAGCAAGACAGTCGCTTCCTACGAGCAGTACTTC. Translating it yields CASSKTVASYEQYF.

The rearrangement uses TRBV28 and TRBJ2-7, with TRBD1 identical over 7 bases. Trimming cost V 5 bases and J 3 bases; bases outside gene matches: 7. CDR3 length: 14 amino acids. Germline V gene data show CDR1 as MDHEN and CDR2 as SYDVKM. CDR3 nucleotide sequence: TGTGCCAGCAGTAACCTCGGACAGGACTACGAGCAGTACTTC. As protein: CASSNLGQDYEQYF.

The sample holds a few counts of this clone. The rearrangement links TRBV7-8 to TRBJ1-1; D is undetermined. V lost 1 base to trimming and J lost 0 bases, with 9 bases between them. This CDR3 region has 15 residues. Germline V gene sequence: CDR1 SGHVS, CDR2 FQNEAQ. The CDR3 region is CASSLGRSMNTEAFF. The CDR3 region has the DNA TGTGCCAGCAGCTTAGGCAGGTCTATGAACACTGAAGCTTTCTTT.

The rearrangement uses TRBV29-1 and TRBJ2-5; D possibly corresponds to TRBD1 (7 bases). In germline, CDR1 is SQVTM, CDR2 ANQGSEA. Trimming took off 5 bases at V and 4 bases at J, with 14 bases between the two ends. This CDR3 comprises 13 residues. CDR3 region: CSVWRQGGETQYF. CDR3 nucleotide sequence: TGCAGCGTTTGGAGACAGGGAGGAGAGACCCAGTACTTC.

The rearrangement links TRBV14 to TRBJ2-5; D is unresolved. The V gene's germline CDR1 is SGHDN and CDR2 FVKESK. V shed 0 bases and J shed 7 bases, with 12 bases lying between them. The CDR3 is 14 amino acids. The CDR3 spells CASSQDSIIRTQYF. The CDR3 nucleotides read TGTGCCAGCAGCCAAGATTCTATAATCCGGACCCAGTACTTC. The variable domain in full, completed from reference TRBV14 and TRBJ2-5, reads EAGVTQFPSHSVIEKGQTVTLRCDPISGHDNLYWYRRVMGKEIKFLLHFVKESKQDESGMPNNRFLAERTGGTYSTLKVQPAELEDSGVYFCASSQDSIIRTQYFGPGTRLLVL.

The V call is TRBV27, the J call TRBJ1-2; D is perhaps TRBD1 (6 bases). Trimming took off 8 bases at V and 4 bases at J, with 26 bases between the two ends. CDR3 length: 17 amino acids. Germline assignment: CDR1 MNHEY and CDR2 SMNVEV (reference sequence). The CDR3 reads CASGGPRDIERRYGYTF. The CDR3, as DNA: TGTGCCAGCGGAGGACCACGGGACATAGAACGGCGCTATGGCTACACCTTC.

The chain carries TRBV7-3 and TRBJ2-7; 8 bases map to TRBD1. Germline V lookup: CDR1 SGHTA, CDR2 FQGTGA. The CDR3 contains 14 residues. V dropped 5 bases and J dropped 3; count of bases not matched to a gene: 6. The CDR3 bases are TGTGCCAGCAGCCCAAACACAGGGGGCTACGAGCAGTACTTC. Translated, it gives CASSPNTGGYEQYF.

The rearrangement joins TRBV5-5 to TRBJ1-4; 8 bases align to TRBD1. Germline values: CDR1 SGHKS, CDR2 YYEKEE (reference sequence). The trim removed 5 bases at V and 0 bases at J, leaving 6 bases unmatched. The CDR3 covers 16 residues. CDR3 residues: CASSRQGLATNEKLFF. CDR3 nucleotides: TGTGCCAGCAGTAGACAGGGGCTGGCAACTAATGAAAAACTGTTTTTT. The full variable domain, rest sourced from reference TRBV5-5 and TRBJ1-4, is DAGVTQSPTHLIKTRGQQVTLRCSPISGHKSVSWYQQVLGQGPQFIFQYYEKEERGRGNFPDRFSARQFPNYSSELNVNALLLGDSALYLCASSRQGLATNEKLFFGSGTQLSVL.

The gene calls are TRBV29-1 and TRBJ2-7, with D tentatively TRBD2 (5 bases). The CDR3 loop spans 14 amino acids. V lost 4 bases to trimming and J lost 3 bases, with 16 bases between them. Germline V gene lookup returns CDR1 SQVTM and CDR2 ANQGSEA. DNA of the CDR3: TGCAGCGTTGGGCTCAGCGGCAGCTACTACGAGCAGTACTTC. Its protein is CSVGLSGSYYEQYF.

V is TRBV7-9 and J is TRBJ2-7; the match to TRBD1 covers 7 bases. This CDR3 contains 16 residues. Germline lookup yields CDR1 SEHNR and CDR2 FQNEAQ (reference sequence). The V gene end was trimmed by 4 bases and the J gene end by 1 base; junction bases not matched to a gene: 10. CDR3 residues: CASSYYQQTGSYEQYF. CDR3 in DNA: TGTGCCAGCAGCTACTACCAACAGACAGGGTCCTACGAGCAGTACTTC.

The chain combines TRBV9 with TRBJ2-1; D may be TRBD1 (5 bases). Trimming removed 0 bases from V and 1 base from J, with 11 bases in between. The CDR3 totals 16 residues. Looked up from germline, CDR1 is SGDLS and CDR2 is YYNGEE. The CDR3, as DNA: TGTGCCAGCAGCGTAGGGGGCCAAATTTCCTACAATGAGCAGTTCTTC. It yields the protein CASSVGGQISYNEQFF.

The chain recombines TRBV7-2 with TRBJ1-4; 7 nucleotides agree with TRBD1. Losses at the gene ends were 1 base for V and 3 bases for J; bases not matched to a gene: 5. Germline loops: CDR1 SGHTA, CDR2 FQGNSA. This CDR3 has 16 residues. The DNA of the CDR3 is TGTGCCAGCAGCTTAGGGGGGACAGTAGCTAATGAAAAACTGTTTTTT. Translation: CASSLGGTVANEKLFF. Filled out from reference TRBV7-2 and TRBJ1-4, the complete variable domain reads GAGVSQSPSNKVTEKGKDVELRCDPISGHTALYWYRQSLGQGLEFLIYFQGNSAPDKSGLPSDRFSAERTGGSVSTLTIQRTQQEDSAVYLCASSLGGTVANEKLFFGSGTQLSVL.